This TCR beta chain was captured by sequencing in a study of CD4 T cells in relation to SARS-CoV-2 and coronaviruses. About the research overall: ViraFEST: approximately ten-day antigen culture of PBMCs, then TCR beta CDR3 sequencing. The negative reference was HIV-1 Nef peptide pool or peptide-free culture.

Here immunoSEQ multiplex PCR was the method, and the copy in TCRdb shows in-frame clones only, minus some. The sample holds about 28,000 clones; roughly 69% are singletons and the top ten take roughly a quarter. Germline-derived CDR1 and CDR2 are LNHDA and SQIVND (reference sequence). The V and J ends lost 3 bases and 0 bases respectively, with 9 bases between them. There are 15 residues in the CDR3. CD4+ T cells from unexposed donors were obtained before the COVID-19 pandemic (2011-2018). After about 10 days of culture, CD4+ T cells were isolated. Cultures received half-medium IL-2 refreshes on days 3 and 7. Comments on this clone: Its antigen is currently unknown.

The sample consisted of CD4+ T cells from PBMCs, cultured in vitro. The TCR was taken from a human donor in good health. The chain employs TRBV19 and TRBJ2-1; D remains ambiguous. Here the CDR3 reads CASSIPASSYNEQFF. The CDR3 DNA reads TGTGCCAGTAGTATTCCGGCAAGCTCCTACAATGAGCAGTTCTTC. Complete variable domain (other parts from reference TRBV19 and TRBJ2-1): DGGITQSPKYLFRKEGQNVTLSCEQNLNHDAMYWYRQDPGQGLRLIYYSQIVNDFQKGDIAEGYSVSREKKESFPLTVTSAQKNPTAFYLCASSIPASSYNEQFFGPGTRLTVL.